This T cell receptor (beta chain) was captured in a study of OX40 agonist ivuxolimab in advanced cancers. Whole-study results and caveats: On average, CD8+ T cells had more expanded clones than CD4+. People who partly responded at 0.1-3.0 mg/kg had some of the least clonal expansion seen.

Of note for this clone: The antigen is not known.

The repertoire was sequenced with immunoSEQ multiplex PCR; TCRdb's copy has only in-frame clones and lacks some. This sample carries about 51,000 clones, around nine tenths of them seen once, and the ten largest clones take 3% to 4%. The CDR3 totals 13 residues. The V gene's germline CDR1 is LNHDA and CDR2 SQIVND (reference sequence). Trimming cost V 7 bases and J 7 bases, with 13 bases left between them. The TCR sequence derives from an adult with an advanced solid tumor such as melanoma, head and neck, liver or kidney cancer. Specimen: CD4+ or CD8+ T cells sorted from blood, collected in a trial of the OX40 agonist ivuxolimab. This chain joins TRBV19 and TRBJ1-4; tentatively, D is TRBD1 (6 bases). The CDR3 loop is CASTPQGIEKLFF. CDR3 DNA sequence: TGTGCCAGTACTCCACAGGGTATTGAAAAACTGTTTTTT. The variable domain in full, with the rest retrieved from reference TRBV19 and TRBJ1-4, is DGGITQSPKYLFRKEGQNVTLSCEQNLNHDAMYWYRQDPGQGLRLIYYSQIVNDFQKGDIAEGYSVSREKKESFPLTVTSAQKNPTAFYLCASTPQGIEKLFFGSGTQLSVL.